The subject of this entry is one T cell receptor beta chain. The ends were cut back, 4 bases at V and 4 bases at J, with 15 bases in the middle. The CDR3 is made up of 15 amino acids. Germline-derived CDR1 and CDR2 are SGHRS and YFSETQ. Original analysis: Estimation of nucleated cell counts was performed using reference gene primer amplification. TCRdb's copy holds only in-frame clones and misses some; the assay was immunoSEQ multiplex PCR. V and J calls and clone size come straight from that table; D and trimming were deduced from the DNA. The sample yields some 150,000 clones, over 85% seen once. This record comes from a study of blood T cell repertoires in COVID-19. Across the study: In each case, the material was cDNA or gDNA derived from T cells, B-cell-depleted T cells, or PBMCs.

The TCR comes from a human donor in a cohort sampled during active COVID-19. The gene calls are TRBV5-1 and TRBJ1-5, with unresolved D. Specimen: peripheral blood. CDR3 nucleotides: TGCGCCAGCAGCCCTCTCGACTCTTTAAATCAGCCCCAGCATTTT. It yields the protein CASSPLDSLNQPQHF. Combining the CDR3 with reference TRBV5-1 and TRBJ1-5 gives the whole variable domain KAGVTQTPRYLIKTRGQQVTLSCSPISGHRSVSWYQQTPGQGLQFLFEYFSETQRNKGNFPGRFSGRQFSNSRSEMNVSTLELGDSALYLCASSPLDSLNQPQHFGDGTRLSIL.